This entry is about one TCR beta chain. The sample comes from a study of blood T cell repertoires in COVID-19. On the study more broadly: Acute and convalescent COVID-19 specimens originated in the United States, Italy and Spain. From T cells, B-cell-depleted T cells, or PBMCs came the material, which was cDNA or gDNA.

Germline V lookup: CDR1 GTSNPN, CDR2 SVGIG (reference sequence). Trimming cost V 4 bases and J 4 bases, with 22 bases left between them. The CDR3 consists of 16 residues. Original methodology: Amplified reference gene primers provided the basis for estimating nucleated cell counts. Assay used: immunoSEQ multiplex PCR; TCRdb lists only in-frame clones, some missing. The DNA was the basis for D and trimming; V, J and clone size are from that table. Of about 150,000 clones detected, around nine tenths appear once; the ten largest clones hold more than 2%. The TCR was taken from a woman in her sixties or seventies with acute or convalescent COVID-19. The chain recombines TRBV30 with TRBJ1-2; D unclear. Sequences were obtained from peripheral blood. The CDR3 reads CAWMRRLLTYSYGYTF. CDR3 sequence (DNA): TGTGCCTGGATGAGGAGGCTTCTCACGTATAGCTATGGCTACACCTTC.